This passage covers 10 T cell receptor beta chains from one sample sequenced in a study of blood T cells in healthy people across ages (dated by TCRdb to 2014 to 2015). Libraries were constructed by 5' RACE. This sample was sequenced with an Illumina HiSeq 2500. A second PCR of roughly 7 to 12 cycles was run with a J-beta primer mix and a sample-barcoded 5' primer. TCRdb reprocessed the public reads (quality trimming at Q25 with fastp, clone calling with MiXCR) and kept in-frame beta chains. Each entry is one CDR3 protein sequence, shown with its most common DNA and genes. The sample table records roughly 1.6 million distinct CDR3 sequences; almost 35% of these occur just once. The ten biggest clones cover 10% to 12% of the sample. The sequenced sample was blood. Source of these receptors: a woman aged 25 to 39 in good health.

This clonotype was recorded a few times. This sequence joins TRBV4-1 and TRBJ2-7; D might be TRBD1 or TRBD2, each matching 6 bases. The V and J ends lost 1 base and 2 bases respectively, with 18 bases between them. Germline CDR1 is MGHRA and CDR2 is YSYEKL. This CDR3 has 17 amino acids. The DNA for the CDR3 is TGCGCCAGCAGCCAAGCCGGGGGAGGACAGATAACCTACGAGCAGTACTTC. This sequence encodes CASSQAGGGQITYEQYF.

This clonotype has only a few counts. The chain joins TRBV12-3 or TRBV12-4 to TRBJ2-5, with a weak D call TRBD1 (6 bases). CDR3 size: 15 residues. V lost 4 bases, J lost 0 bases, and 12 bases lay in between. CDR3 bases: TGTGCCAGCAGTTCCGACAGGACGTACCAAGAGACCCAGTACTTC. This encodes CASSSDRTYQETQYF.

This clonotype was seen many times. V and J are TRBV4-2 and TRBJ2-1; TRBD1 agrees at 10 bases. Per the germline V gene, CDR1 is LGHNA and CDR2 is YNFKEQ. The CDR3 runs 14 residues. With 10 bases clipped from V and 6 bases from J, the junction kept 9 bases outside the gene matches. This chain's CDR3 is CATLDRDRGNEQFF. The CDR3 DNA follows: TGTGCCACCCTAGACCGGGACAGGGGCAATGAGCAGTTCTTC.

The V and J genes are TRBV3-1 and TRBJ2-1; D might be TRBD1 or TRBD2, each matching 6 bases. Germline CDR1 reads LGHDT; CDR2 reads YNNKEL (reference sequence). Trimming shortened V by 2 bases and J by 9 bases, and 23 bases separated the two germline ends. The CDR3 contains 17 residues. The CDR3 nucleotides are TGTGCCAGCAGCCAATCATGGGGGGACTTACAGGGTGGTGAGCAGTTCTTC. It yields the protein CASSQSWGDLQGGEQFF.

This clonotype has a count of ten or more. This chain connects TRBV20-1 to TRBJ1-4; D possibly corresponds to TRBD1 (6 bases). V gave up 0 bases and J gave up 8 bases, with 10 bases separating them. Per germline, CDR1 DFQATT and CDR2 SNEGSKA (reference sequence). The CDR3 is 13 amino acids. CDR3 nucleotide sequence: TGCAGTGCTAGAGAGCCAGGGGAGGAAAAACTGTTTTTT. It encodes CSAREPGEEKLFF.

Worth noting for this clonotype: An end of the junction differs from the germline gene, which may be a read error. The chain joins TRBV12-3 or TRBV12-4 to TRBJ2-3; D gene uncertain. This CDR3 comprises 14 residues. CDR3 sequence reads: CASSLTGGTDAQYF. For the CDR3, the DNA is TGTGCCAGCTCTTTAACTGGCGGCACAGATGCGCAGTATTTT.

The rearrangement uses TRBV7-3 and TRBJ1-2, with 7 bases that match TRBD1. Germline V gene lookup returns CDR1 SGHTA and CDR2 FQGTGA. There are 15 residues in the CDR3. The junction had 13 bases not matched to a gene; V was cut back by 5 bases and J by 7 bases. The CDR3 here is CASSRTTGDNTGYTF. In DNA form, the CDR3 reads TGTGCCAGCAGCCGAACAACAGGGGATAATACTGGCTACACCTTC.

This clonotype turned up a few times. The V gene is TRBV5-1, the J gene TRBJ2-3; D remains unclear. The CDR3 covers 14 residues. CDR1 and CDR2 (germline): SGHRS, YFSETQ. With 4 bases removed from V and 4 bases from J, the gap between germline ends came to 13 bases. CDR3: CASSDPAIADTQYF. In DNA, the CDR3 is TGCGCCAGCAGCGACCCGGCTATCGCAGATACGCAGTATTTT.

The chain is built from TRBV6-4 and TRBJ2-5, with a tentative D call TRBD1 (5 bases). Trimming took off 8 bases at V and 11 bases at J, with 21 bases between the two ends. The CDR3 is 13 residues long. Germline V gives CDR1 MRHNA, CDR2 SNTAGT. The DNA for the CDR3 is TGTGCCAGCGGGAAATTGACAGTAATTGAGCAGTACTTC. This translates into CASGKLTVIEQYF.

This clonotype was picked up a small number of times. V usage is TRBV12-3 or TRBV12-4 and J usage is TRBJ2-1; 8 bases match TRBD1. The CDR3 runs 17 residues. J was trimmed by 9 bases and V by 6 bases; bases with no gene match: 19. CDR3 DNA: TGTGCCAGCAGCACCTCCCCCAGGGGGCGGTTGGGCGGTGAGCAGTTCTTC. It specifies CASSTSPRGRLGGEQFF.